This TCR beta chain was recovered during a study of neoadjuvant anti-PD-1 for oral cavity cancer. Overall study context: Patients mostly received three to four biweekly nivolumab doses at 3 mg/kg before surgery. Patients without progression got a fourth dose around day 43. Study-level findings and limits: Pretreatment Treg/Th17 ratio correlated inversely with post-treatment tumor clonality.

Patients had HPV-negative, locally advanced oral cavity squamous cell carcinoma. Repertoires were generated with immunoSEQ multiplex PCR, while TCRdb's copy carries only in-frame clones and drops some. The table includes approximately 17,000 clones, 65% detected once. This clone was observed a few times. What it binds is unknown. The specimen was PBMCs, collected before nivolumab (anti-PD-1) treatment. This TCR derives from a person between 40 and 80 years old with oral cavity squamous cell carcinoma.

CDR3 region: CASSFGNLYEQYF. DNA for the CDR3: TGTGCCAGCAGTTTCGGTAACCTCTACGAGCAGTACTTC. The rearrangement joins TRBV27 to TRBJ2-7; D gene unclear. The CDR3 has 13 amino acids. Trimming stripped 3 bases from V and 3 bases from J, with 9 bases between. Germline CDR1 MNHEY, CDR2 SMNVEV (reference sequence).